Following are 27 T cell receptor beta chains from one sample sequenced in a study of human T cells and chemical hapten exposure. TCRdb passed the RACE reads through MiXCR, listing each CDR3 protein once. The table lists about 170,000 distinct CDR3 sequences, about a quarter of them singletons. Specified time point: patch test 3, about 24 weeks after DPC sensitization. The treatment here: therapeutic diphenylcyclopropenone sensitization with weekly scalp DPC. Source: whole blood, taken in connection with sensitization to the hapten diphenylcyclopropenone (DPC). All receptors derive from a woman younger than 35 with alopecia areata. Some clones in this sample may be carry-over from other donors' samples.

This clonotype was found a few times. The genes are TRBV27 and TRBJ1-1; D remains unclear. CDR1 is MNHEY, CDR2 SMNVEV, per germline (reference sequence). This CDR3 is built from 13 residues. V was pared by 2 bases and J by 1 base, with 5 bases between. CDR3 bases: TGTGCCAGCAGTTTAATGGCGAACACTGAAGCTTTCTTT. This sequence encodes CASSLMANTEAFF.

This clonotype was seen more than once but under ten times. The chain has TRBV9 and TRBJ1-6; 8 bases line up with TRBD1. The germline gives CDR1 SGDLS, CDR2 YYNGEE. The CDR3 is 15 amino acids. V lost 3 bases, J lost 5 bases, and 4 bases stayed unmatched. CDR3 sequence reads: CASSAGGGDNSPLHF. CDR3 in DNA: TGTGCCAGCAGCGCAGGGGGCGGGGATAATTCACCCCTCCACTTT. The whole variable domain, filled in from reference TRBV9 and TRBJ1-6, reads DSGVTQTPKHLITATGQRVTLRCSPRSGDLSVYWYQQSLDQGLQFLIQYYNGEERAKGNILERFSAQQFPDLHSELNLSSLELGDSALYFCASSAGGGDNSPLHFGNGTRLTVT.

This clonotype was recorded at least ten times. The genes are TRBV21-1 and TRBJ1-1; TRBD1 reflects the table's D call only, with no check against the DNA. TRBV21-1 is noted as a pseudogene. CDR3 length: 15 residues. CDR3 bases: TGTGCCAGCAGCAAAGACCCCGATCCCCGGCGCGGGGCTTTCTTT. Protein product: CASSKDPDPRRGAFF.

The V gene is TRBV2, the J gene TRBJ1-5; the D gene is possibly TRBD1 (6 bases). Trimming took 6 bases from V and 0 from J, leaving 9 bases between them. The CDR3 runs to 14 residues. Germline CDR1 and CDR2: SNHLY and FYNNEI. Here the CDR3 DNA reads TGTGCCAGCAGACAGGGCTCTAGCAATCAGCCCCAGCATTTT. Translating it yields CASRQGSSNQPQHF.

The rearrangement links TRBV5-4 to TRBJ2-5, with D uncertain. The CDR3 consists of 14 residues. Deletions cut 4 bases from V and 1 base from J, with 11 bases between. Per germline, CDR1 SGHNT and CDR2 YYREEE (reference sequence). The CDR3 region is CASSRSGTQETQYF. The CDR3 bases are TGTGCCAGCAGCCGATCCGGTACCCAAGAGACCCAGTACTTC.

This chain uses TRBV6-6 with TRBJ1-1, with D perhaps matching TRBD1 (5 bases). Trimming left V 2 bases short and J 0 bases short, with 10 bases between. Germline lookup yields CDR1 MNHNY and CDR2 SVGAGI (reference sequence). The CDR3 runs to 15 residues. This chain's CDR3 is CASSYRGGLNTEAFF. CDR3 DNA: TGTGCCAGCAGTTACCGTGGGGGACTGAACACTGAAGCTTTCTTT.

The CDR3 loop reads CASSSLLAGLKLRSQYF. CDR3 nucleotides: TGTGCCAGCAGTTCCCTACTAGCGGGCCTTAAGCTTCGGTCCCAGTACTTC. The gene calls are TRBV6-2 or TRBV6-3 and TRBJ2-5; 9 bases are shared with TRBD2. This CDR3 has 17 residues. The ends lost 4 bases at V and 9 bases at J; junction bases unmatched: 18. Germline V gives CDR1 MNHEY, CDR2 SVGEGT.

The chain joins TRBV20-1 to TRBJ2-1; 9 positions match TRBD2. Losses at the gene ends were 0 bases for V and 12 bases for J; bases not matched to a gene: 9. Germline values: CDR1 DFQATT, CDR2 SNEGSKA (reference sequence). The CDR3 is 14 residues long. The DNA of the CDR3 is TGCAGTGCTAGAGATCGAGCGGGGGGCTTTCGGCAGTTCTTC. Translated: CSARDRAGGFRQFF.

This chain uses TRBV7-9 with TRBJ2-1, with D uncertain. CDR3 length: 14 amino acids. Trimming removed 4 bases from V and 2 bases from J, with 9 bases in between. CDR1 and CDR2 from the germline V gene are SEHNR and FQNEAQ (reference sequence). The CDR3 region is CASSSLRTYNEQFF. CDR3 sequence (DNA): TGTGCCAGCAGCTCCCTCAGAACCTACAATGAGCAGTTCTTC.

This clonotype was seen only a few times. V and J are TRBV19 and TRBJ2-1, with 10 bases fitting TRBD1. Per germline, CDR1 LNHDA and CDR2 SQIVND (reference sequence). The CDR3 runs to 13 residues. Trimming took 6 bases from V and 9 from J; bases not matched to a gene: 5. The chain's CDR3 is CASRGTGEVEQFF. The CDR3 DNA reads TGTGCCAGTAGGGGGACAGGGGAGGTTGAGCAGTTCTTC.

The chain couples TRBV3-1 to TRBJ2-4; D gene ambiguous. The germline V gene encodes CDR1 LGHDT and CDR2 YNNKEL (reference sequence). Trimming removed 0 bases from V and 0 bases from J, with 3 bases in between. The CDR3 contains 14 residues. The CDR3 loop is CASSQDIAKNIQYF. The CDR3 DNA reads TGTGCCAGCAGCCAAGATATAGCCAAAAACATTCAGTACTTC.

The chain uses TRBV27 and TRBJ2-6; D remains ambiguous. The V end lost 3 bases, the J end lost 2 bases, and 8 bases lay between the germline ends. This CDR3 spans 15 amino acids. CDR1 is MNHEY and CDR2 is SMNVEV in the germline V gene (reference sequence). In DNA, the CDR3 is TGTGCCAGCAGTTTCTTTGGGGCTGGGGCCAACGTCCTGACTTTC. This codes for CASSFFGAGANVLTF. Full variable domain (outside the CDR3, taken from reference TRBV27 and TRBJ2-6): EAQVTQNPRYLITVTGKKLTVTCSQNMNHEYMSWYRQDPGLGLRQIYYSMNVEVTDKGDVPEGYKVSRKEKRNFPLILESPSPNQTSLYFCASSFFGAGANVLTFGAGSRLTVL.

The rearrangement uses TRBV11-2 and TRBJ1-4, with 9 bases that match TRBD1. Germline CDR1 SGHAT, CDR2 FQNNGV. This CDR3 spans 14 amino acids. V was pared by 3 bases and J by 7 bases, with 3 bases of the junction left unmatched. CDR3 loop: CASSLDRGGEKLFF. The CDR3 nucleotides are TGTGCCAGCAGCTTGGACAGGGGTGGTGAAAAACTGTTTTTT.

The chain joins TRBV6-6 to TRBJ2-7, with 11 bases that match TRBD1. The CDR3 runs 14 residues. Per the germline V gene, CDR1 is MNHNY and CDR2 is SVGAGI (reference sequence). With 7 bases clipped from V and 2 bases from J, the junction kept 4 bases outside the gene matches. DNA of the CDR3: TGTGCCAGCATTAAGGGACAGGGGGCCTACGAGCAGTACTTC. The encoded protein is CASIKGQGAYEQYF.

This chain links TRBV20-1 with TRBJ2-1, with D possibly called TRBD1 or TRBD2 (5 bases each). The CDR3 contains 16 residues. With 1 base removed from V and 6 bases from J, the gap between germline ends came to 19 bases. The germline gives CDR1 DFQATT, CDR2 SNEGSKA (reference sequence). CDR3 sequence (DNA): TGCAGTGCTAGAGGAATAGGGACCCAAGGAACCAATGAGCAGTTCTTC. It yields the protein CSARGIGTQGTNEQFF.

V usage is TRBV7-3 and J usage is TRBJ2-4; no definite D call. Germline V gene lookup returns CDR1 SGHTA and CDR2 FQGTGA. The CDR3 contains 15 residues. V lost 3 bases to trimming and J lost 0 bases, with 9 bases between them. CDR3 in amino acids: CASSFGGGAKNIQYF. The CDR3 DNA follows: TGTGCCAGCAGCTTTGGTGGCGGAGCCAAAAACATTCAGTACTTC. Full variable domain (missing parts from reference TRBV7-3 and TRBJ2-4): GAGVSQTPSNKVTEKGKYVELRCDPISGHTALYWYRQSLGQGPEFLIYFQGTGAADDSGLPNDRFFAVRPEGSVSTLKIQRTERGDSAVYLCASSFGGGAKNIQYFGAGTRLSVL.

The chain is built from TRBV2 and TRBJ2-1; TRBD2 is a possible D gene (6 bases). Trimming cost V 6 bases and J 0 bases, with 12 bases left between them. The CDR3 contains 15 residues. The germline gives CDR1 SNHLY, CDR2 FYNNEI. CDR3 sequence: CASREGMSSYNEQFF. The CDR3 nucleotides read TGTGCCAGCAGGGAGGGGATGAGCTCCTACAATGAGCAGTTCTTC.

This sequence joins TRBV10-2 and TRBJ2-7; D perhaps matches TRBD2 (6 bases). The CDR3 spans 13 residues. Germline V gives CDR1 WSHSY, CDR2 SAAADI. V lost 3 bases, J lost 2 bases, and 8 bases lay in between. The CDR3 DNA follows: TGCGCCAGCAGTGATTCTAGCGCCTACGAGCAGTACTTC. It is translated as CASSDSSAYEQYF.

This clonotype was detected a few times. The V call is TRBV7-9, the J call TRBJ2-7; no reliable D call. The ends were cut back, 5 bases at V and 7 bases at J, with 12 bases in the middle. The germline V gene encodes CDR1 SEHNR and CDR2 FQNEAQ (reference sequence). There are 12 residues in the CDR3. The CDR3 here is CASSDRMTEQYF. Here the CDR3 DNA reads TGTGCCAGCAGCGACCGGATGACTGAGCAGTACTTC.

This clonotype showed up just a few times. Written as DNA, the CDR3 is TGTGCCAGCTTTGCAGGGGGCCACGAGCAGTACTTC. Protein: CASFAGGHEQYF. The chain has TRBV2 and TRBJ2-7; 8 nucleotides agree with TRBD1. Unmatched junction bases numbered 5, after V lost 8 bases and J lost 5 bases. This CDR3 region has 12 residues. Per the germline V gene, CDR1 is SNHLY and CDR2 is FYNNEI.

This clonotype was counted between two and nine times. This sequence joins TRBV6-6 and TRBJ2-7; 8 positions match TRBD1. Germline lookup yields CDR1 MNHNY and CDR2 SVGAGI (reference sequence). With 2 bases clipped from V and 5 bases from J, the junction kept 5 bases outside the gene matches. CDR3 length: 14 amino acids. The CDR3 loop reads CASSYLTGEDEQYF. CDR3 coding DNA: TGTGCCAGCAGTTACCTGACAGGGGAGGACGAGCAGTACTTC.

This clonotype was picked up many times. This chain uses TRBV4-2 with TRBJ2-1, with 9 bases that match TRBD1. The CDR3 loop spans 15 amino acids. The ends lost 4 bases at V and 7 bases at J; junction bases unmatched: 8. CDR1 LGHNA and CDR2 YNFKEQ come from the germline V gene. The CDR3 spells CASSLRQGGVNEQFF. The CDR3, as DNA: TGTGCCAGCAGCCTCCGACAGGGGGGAGTGAATGAGCAGTTCTTC.

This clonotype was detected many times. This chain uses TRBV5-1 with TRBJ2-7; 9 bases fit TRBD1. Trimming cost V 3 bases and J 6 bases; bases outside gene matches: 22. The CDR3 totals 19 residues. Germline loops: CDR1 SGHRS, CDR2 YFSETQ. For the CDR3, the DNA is TGCGCCAGCAGCTCGGGCGAAGGACAGGGGCGGGTTTGGAGCCGCGAGCAGTACTTC. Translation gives CASSSGEGQGRVWSREQYF.

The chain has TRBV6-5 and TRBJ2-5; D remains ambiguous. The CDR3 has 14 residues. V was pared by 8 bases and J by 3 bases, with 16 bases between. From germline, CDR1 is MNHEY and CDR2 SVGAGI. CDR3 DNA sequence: TGTGCCAGCGGGCCGGGCCTCTTCAAAGAGACCCAGTACTTC. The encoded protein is CASGPGLFKETQYF.

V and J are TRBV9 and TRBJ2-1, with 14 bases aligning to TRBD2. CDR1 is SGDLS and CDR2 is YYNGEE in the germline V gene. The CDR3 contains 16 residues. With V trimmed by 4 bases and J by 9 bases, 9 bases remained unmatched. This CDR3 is CASSFRGLAGGLEQFF. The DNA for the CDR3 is TGTGCCAGCAGCTTTCGAGGACTAGCGGGAGGACTTGAGCAGTTCTTC.

CDR3 sequence (DNA): TGTGCCAGCAGCCAGAAAGAGACCCAGTACTTC. Translation gives CASSQKETQYF. This chain connects TRBV7-9 to TRBJ2-5, with no clear D. Germline V gene lookup returns CDR1 SEHNR and CDR2 FQNEAQ (reference sequence). V was shortened by 5 bases and J by 3 bases, with 4 bases between the two germline ends. The CDR3 length is 11 residues.

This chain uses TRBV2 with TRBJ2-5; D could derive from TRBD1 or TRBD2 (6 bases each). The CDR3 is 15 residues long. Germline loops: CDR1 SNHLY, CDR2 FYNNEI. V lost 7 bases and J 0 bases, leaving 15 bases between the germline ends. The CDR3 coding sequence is TGTGCCAGCACCCTTTTAAGGGGGGACCAAGAGACCCAGTACTTC. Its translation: CASTLLRGDQETQYF.